This T cell receptor (beta chain) was identified during a study of blood T cell repertoires in COVID-19 (TCRdb year 2020). For context, the study as a whole: Samples covering the acute and convalescent phases of COVID-19 were provided by collaborators in the United States, Italy and Spain. The prospective study material was composed of cDNA or gDNA derived from T cells, B-cell-depleted T cells, or PBMCs. Deeply sampled blood TCRbeta repertoires from subjects exposed to, actively infected with, or recovered from COVID-19 were included in the dataset. The repertoires were released in a freely available public database intended as a resource for research on the immune response to SARS-CoV-2. Samples were obtained from the ongoing ImmuneRACE study (first 160 participants) and from over 1,000 subjects provided by 6 global collaborators. A de-identified subject ID, COVID-19 status, age in years and sex were almost always included in the sample metadata. Where available, HLA class I and class II types were taken from metadata supplied by the sample provider and were not determined by assay-based typing.

The immunoSEQ Assay, a bias-controlled multiplex PCR, was used to amplify TCRbeta CDR3 regions from genomic DNA. Per the authors' processing: Within the assay, amplification of reference gene primers was used to estimate how many nucleated cells each sample contained. Sequence reads were collapsed and filtered to measure the absolute abundance of every unique TCRbeta CDR3 rearrangement. For each sample, productive Simpson clonality was calculated as the square root of Simpson's diversity index across productive rearrangements. TCRdb retrieved this table from immuneACCESS and kept in-frame rearrangements only. Not all clones are present; in checked studies, unresolved V genes account for under half, and no reason is known for the remainder. That table is the source of V, J and clone size, and D and trimming were worked out from the DNA. The sample table shows under 400,000 clones, and almost 90% are seen once. The ten top clones hold 6.5% to 7% of the sample.

To note about this clone: What this receptor recognizes is not known. No base quality values were provided; no much bigger clone lies one nucleotide off.

The junction shows trimming of 4 bases on V and 1 base on J, and the gene matches do not reach 8 bases of it. Taken from the germline V gene, the CDR1 and CDR2 loops are SGHTA and FQGNSA. Including cysteine and phenylalanine, the CDR3 has 16 amino acids. Left in the record is the CDR3 DNA by itself, 48 bases read in frame from the first base. Whole blood was collected in K2EDTA tubes by collaborating institutions according to the institutions' own protocols. For TCRbeta analysis, collaborators shipped samples in one of three forms: frozen whole blood, isolated PBMCs, or DNA extracted from either of those sample types. General findings and caveats noted by the study authors: The quantity of clinical and demographic metadata differed by source and by participant and was supplied without curation.

This clonotype was obtained from a man younger than 35 with active or convalescent COVID-19. The receptor chain draws on TRBV7-2 and TRBJ2-3; TRBD1 matches 7 bases in the middle. The specimen sequenced was peripheral blood. The CDR3 amino acid sequence is: CASSSGQVPRTDTQYF. The DNA sequence is TGTGCCAGCAGCTCCGGACAGGTCCCCCGCACAGATACGCAGTATTTT. Supplemented by the reference TRBV7-2 and TRBJ2-3 proteins around the CDR3, the complete variable domain is GAGVSQSPSNKVTEKGKDVELRCDPISGHTALYWYRQSLGQGLEFLIYFQGNSAPDKSGLPSDRFSAERTGGSVSTLTIQRTQQEDSAVYLCASSSGQVPRTDTQYFGPGTRLTVL.